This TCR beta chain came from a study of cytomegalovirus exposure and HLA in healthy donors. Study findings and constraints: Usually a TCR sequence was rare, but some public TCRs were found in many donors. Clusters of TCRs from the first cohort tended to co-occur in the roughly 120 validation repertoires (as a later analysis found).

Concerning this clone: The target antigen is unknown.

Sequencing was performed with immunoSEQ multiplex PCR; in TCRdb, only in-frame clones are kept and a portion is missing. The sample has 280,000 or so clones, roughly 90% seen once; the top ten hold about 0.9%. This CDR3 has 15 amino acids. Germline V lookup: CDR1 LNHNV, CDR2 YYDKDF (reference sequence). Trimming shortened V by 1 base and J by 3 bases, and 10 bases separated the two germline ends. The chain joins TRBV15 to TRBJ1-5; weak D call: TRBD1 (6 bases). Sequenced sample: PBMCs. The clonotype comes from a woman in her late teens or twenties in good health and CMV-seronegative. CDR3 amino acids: CATSRARTVNQPQHF. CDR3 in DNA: TGTGCCACCAGCAGAGCGCGGACAGTCAATCAGCCCCAGCATTTT.